The 22 T cell receptor beta chains listed next were all sequenced from one sample in a study of blood T cell repertoires in COVID-19. TCRdb's copy holds only in-frame clones and misses some; the assay was immunoSEQ multiplex PCR. The sample contains 250,000 to 300,000 clones, about 88% of which appear only once. Sequenced input: peripheral blood. Source of these receptors: a man aged 18 to 35 with active or convalescent COVID-19.

Turning to this clone: In the same sample, other DNA sequences code for this CDR3. The chain carries TRBV14 and TRBJ2-7; 13 bases align to TRBD2. CDR3 length: 15 residues. The trim removed 4 bases at V and 4 bases at J, leaving 4 bases unmatched. Germline CDR1 is SGHDN and CDR2 is FVKESK. Here the CDR3 reads CASSPWTSGSYEQYF. CDR3 DNA: TGTGCCAGCAGCCCTTGGACTAGCGGGAGTTACGAGCAGTACTTC.

The chain employs TRBV4-2 and TRBJ2-3; 12 bases align to TRBD2. The length of the CDR3 is 18 residues. The V gene end was trimmed by 1 base and the J gene end by 2 bases; junction bases not matched to a gene: 7. Germline values: CDR1 LGHNA, CDR2 YNFKEQ. The CDR3 sequence: CASSQASRTSGATDTQYF. The CDR3 DNA follows: TGTGCCAGCAGCCAAGCCTCTCGGACTAGCGGGGCCACAGATACGCAGTATTTT.

The CDR3 here is CASSPYQLASGSSYEQYF. DNA for the CDR3: TGTGCCAGCAGCCCCTACCAACTAGCTAGCGGGAGCTCCTACGAGCAGTACTTC. This chain links TRBV7-8 with TRBJ2-7, with 10 bases fitting TRBD2. The CDR3 consists of 18 residues. Germline assignment: CDR1 SGHVS and CDR2 FQNEAQ. The J segment lost 0 bases and the V segment lost 5 bases, leaving 13 bases of the junction unmatched.

The gene calls are TRBV2 and TRBJ1-1; D ambiguous. The CDR3 extends over 13 amino acids. The V end was cut by 6 bases, the J end by 2 bases, with 10 bases between. Germline V gives CDR1 SNHLY, CDR2 FYNNEI. CDR3 sequence: CASRKEGNTEAFF. DNA of the CDR3: TGTGCCAGCAGAAAAGAGGGTAACACTGAAGCTTTCTTT.

The table lists this clone with a count of one. This chain uses TRBV11-3 with TRBJ1-3; possibly TRBD1 for D (6 bases). Germline CDR1 reads SGHNT; CDR2 reads YENEEA. The CDR3 sequence is 15 residues long. Trimming cost V 5 bases and J 1 base, with 12 bases left between them. In nucleotides, the CDR3 is TGTGCCAGCAGCCAAGCAGGGGCTTCTGGAAACACCATATATTTT. It yields the protein CASSQAGASGNTIYF.

This CDR3 is CSAPPAGYNEQFF. In DNA form, the CDR3 reads TGCAGCGCCCCTCCAGCGGGGTACAATGAGCAGTTCTTC. The chain links TRBV29-1 to TRBJ2-1; 7 bases align to TRBD2. Germline CDR1 and CDR2: SQVTM and ANQGSEA. V was clipped by 7 bases and J by 4 bases; unmatched bases: 7. The CDR3 loop spans 13 amino acids.

The chain links TRBV19 to TRBJ2-7; D is unresolved. This CDR3 is built from 14 residues. Germline V CDR1 and CDR2: LNHDA, SQIVND (reference sequence). The ends were cut back, 9 bases at V and 0 bases at J, with 15 bases in the middle. CDR3 loop: CASRSQVSSYEQYF. The CDR3 coding sequence is TGTGCCAGCCGATCCCAAGTTAGCTCCTACGAGCAGTACTTC.

The chain links TRBV24-1 to TRBJ1-5; maybe TRBD1 (6 bases). Between the trimmed V and J ends, which lost 4 bases and 9 bases, there was a span of 15 bases. Germline CDR1 reads KGHDR; CDR2 reads SFDVKD. CDR3 length equals 14 residues. Here the CDR3 DNA reads TGTGCCACCAGTGAGCGGACAGCCAGGGGGCCCCAGCATTTT. Its protein product is CATSERTARGPQHF.

This chain joins TRBV4-2 and TRBJ2-1; 12 nucleotides match TRBD2. Germline V lookup: CDR1 LGHNA, CDR2 YNFKEQ. With 4 bases clipped from V and 6 bases from J, the junction kept 4 bases outside the gene matches. The CDR3 sequence is 15 residues long. The CDR3: CASSRALAGGNEQFF. The CDR3 nucleotides read TGTGCCAGCAGCCGAGCACTAGCGGGAGGCAATGAGCAGTTCTTC.

This clone was observed a handful of times. V is TRBV10-2 and J is TRBJ2-2, with TRBD2 matching 8 bases. With V trimmed by 6 bases and J by 0 bases, 6 bases remained unmatched. There are 16 residues in the CDR3. Germline V gene data show CDR1 as WSHSY and CDR2 as SAAADI. The DNA of the CDR3 is TGCGCCAGCAGGGGATTAGCGGGAACGAACACCGGGGAGCTGTTTTTT. Its translation: CASRGLAGTNTGELFF.

The CDR3 DNA follows: TGTGCCAGCTCAGAACAGGGTTTGCGTGGCTACACCTTC. Translation: CASSEQGLRGYTF. V usage is TRBV18 and J usage is TRBJ1-2; D is perhaps TRBD1 (6 bases). The CDR3 length is 13 residues. Germline V gene lookup returns CDR1 KGHSH and CDR2 LQKENI. The V end lost 5 bases, the J end lost 7 bases, and 14 bases lay between the germline ends.

This clone was counted once. The genes are TRBV6-5 and TRBJ2-3; TRBD1 might be the D (5 bases). The CDR3 extends over 14 amino acids. Trimming removed 5 bases at V and 2 bases at J, with 11 bases between. The V gene's germline CDR1 is MNHEY and CDR2 SVGAGI. DNA of the CDR3: TGTGCCAGCAGTCAACAGGACGACACAGATACGCAGTATTTT. Amino acids: CASSQQDDTDTQYF.

This chain connects TRBV5-1 to TRBJ1-4; unclear D gene. The germline V gene encodes CDR1 SGHRS and CDR2 YFSETQ. This CDR3 contains 14 residues. The V end lost 3 bases, the J end lost 6 bases, and 12 bases lay between the germline ends. The CDR3 protein is CASSWRGSDEKLFF. In DNA form, the CDR3 reads TGCGCCAGCAGCTGGCGGGGATCGGATGAAAAACTGTTTTTT.

V usage is TRBV7-9 and J usage is TRBJ2-7; 7 bases fit TRBD1. Germline CDR1 SEHNR, CDR2 FQNEAQ (reference sequence). V shed 3 bases and J 5 bases; nucleotides not matched to a gene: 4. This CDR3 comprises 13 residues. The CDR3 sequence is CASSLNRGNEQYF. CDR3 sequence (DNA): TGTGCCAGCAGCTTGAACAGGGGTAACGAGCAGTACTTC.

J is TRBJ1-2 and V is TRBV7-9; 8 nucleotides match TRBD1. This CDR3 contains 14 residues. Germline values: CDR1 SEHNR, CDR2 FQNEAQ (reference sequence). Losses at the gene ends were 3 bases for V and 8 bases for J; bases not matched to a gene: 8. This CDR3 is CASSFQTGDEGYTF. The CDR3 DNA follows: TGTGCCAGCAGCTTTCAGACAGGGGATGAAGGCTACACCTTC.

The CDR3 here is CASSQGGSSVGELFF. CDR3 in DNA: TGTGCCAGCAGCCAAGGGGGCAGTAGTGTCGGGGAGCTGTTTTTT. V gene TRBV3-1 (or the pseudogene TRBV3-2) combines with J gene TRBJ2-2; D may be TRBD1 (5 bases). The germline gives CDR1 LGHDT, CDR2 YNNKEL (reference sequence). This CDR3 is 15 amino acids long. Deletions cut 1 base from V and 7 bases from J, with 13 bases between.

The rearrangement joins TRBV2 to TRBJ2-7, with 7 bases identical to TRBD1. The germline V gene has CDR1 SNHLY and CDR2 FYNNEI. The J segment lost 6 bases and the V segment lost 8 bases, leaving 13 bases of the junction unmatched. The CDR3 runs 14 residues. CDR3 in DNA: TGTGCCAGCCCCGGTGAGAGGGGGCGAGGCGAGCAGTACTTC. It is translated as CASPGERGRGEQYF.

The chain employs TRBV12-5 and TRBJ2-3; TRBD2 aligns across 10 bases. V was clipped by 6 bases and J by 7 bases; unmatched bases: 10. Germline assignment: CDR1 LGHNT and CDR2 FRNRAP. This CDR3 is built from 15 residues. The CDR3 reads CASGRGLAEGNTQYF. The CDR3, as DNA: TGTGCTAGTGGCCGAGGACTAGCGGAAGGAAATACGCAGTATTTT.

This chain uses TRBV10-3 with TRBJ2-3, with a possible D match to TRBD1 (5 bases). The CDR3 runs 14 residues. Germline CDR1 reads ENHRY; CDR2 reads SYGVKD. V was shortened by 4 bases and J by 9 bases, with 17 bases between the two germline ends. The CDR3 bases are TGTGCCATCAGTGGGCCAACAGAAGCAGGGACGCAGTATTTT. This sequence encodes CAISGPTEAGTQYF.

The rearrangement uses TRBV19 and TRBJ2-7; D possibly corresponds to TRBD2 (5 bases). This CDR3 is built from 13 residues. Germline V gives CDR1 LNHDA, CDR2 SQIVND (reference sequence). V dropped 2 bases and J dropped 5 bases, with 10 bases sitting between them. The CDR3 reads CASSIRPGDEQYF. In DNA, the CDR3 is TGTGCCAGTAGTATAAGGCCCGGGGACGAGCAGTACTTC.

This clone was found a few times. This sample includes further DNA sequences coding for the same CDR3. This chain uses TRBV5-1 with TRBJ2-7, with 10 bases fitting TRBD1. V shed 4 bases, J shed 4 bases, and the junction held 5 bases outside the gene matches. This CDR3 is built from 14 residues. From germline, CDR1 is SGHRS and CDR2 YFSETQ. In nucleotides, the CDR3 is TGCGCCAGCAGCCCTCGGGACAGGGGTTACGAGCAGTACTTC. It codes for CASSPRDRGYEQYF.

In nucleotides, the CDR3 is TGTGCCAGCAGCGTCCGAACTAGTGGTTTAGGAGATACGCAGTATTTT. Protein sequence: CASSVRTSGLGDTQYF. The chain has TRBV9 and TRBJ2-3; D may be TRBD2 (5 bases). The germline CDR1 and CDR2 sequences are SGDLS and YYNGEE. Trimming pared 2 bases from V and 5 bases from J, leaving 18 bases between. The CDR3 sequence is 16 residues long.